This T cell receptor beta chain is drawn from a study of blood T cell repertoires in COVID-19. Profiling relied on immunoSEQ multiplex PCR, and the TCRdb table lists in-frame clones only, not all of them. The repertoire holds over 250,000 clones, with roughly 89% as singletons. Residents of over 20 US areas, aged about 18 to 89 years, made up the participants. Trimming stripped 5 bases from V and 8 bases from J, with 15 bases between. In germline, CDR1 is LGHDT, CDR2 YNNKEL (reference sequence). The CDR3 is made up of 14 amino acids. The sample was PBMCs or T cells enriched from blood (not recorded which). The chain links TRBV3-1 (or the pseudogene TRBV3-2) to TRBJ1-4, with a possible D match to TRBD1 (6 bases). The TCR comes from a woman aged 55-75 years who had recovered from COVID-19. CDR3: CASSSANREEKLFF. CDR3 DNA: TGTGCCAGCAGCTCGGCAAACAGGGAAGAAAAACTGTTTTTT.